This T cell receptor (beta chain) was recovered during a study of Ad26.COV2.S vaccination and SARS-CoV-2 variants. Study-wide context: The study gave Ad26.COV2.S intramuscularly, once or twice 56 days apart.

Remarks on this clone: As yet, its antigen is unknown.

Points from the study as a whole: There was a possibility that the TCR breadth and depth analyses underestimated total T cell responses. For non-spike TCRs, breadth in vaccine recipients resembled that in placebo recipients.

This CDR3 has 15 amino acids. The germline gives CDR1 SGHTA, CDR2 FQGNSA. The V and J ends lost 2 bases and 0 bases respectively, with 9 bases between them. TCRdb's table, derived via immunoSEQ multiplex PCR, lists solely in-frame clones and lacks some. In the table there are 350,000 to 450,000 clones, 92% of which are singletons. Indicated treatment: about 20 received Ad26.COV2.S at low or high dose, single or two shots; several received placebo; per-sample allocation not given. Day 63 after the first vaccine or placebo injection was the time point for sampling. This sample comprised peripheral blood, obtained in a trial of Ad26.COV2.S vaccine versus placebo. The sequence was collected from a person between 18 and 59 years old who received the Ad26.COV2.S COVID-19 vaccine or a placebo. The chain is built from TRBV7-2 and TRBJ2-3; D is unclear. Here the CDR3 reads CASSLMAASTDTQYF. The CDR3 DNA follows: TGTGCCAGCAGCTTAATGGCAGCTAGCACAGATACGCAGTATTTT.